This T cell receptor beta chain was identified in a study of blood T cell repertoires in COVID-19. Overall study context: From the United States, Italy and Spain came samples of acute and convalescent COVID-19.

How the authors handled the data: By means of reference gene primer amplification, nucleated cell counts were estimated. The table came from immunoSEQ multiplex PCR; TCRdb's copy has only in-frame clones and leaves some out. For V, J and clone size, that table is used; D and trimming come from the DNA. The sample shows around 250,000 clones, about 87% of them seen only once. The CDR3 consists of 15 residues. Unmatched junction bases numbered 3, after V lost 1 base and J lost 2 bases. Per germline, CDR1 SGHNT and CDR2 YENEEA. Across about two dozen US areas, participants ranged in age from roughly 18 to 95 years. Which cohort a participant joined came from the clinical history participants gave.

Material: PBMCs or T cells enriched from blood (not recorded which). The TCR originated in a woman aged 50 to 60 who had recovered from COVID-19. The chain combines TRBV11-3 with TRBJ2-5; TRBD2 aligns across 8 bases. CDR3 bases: TGTGCCAGCAGCTTAGGGACTAGCCTACAAGAGACCCAGTACTTC. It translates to CASSLGTSLQETQYF.